This section outlines one TCR beta chain sequence together with its context. Antigen: not known. The data stem from a study of breast tumors, draining lymph nodes, adjacent tissues. Study results and limitations: Tumor repertoires ranked between lymph nodes and nontumor tissue in diversity, with V and J gene preferences. Tumor and nontumor repertoires were significantly more similar in luminal-like than in basal-like breast cancer. Data only fit, rather than demonstrated, lymph node origin of most tumor T cells.

TCRdb fed the multiplex PCR reads into MiXCR, producing one record per CDR3 protein. The sample holds about 31,000 distinct CDR3 sequences; roughly two thirds are singletons and the top ten take 18%. V shed 0 bases and J shed 4 bases, with 12 bases lying between them. The CDR3 runs to 15 residues. Germline loops: CDR1 MGHRA, CDR2 YSYEKL. The chain employs TRBV4-1 and TRBJ1-2, with no clear D. Sequences were obtained from breast tumor tissue. The receptor was isolated from a female donor with breast cancer. Some clones in this sample may be carry-over from other donors' samples. The CDR3 region is CASSQEDLGGYGYTF. In DNA, the CDR3 is TGCGCCAGCAGCCAAGAAGACCTTGGAGGCTATGGCTACACCTTC.